The text below deals with one TCR beta chain. Its target is not known. Sequencing used immunoSEQ multiplex PCR; TCRdb keeps in-frame clones, though not all of them. The table has about 32,000 clones, around 90% seen once. The entry originates in a study of OX40 agonist ivuxolimab in advanced cancers. About the study: Three patients responded partially, comprising one with hepatocellular carcinoma and two with cutaneous melanoma.

General observations from the study: Partial responders receiving 0.1-3.0 mg/kg showed among the lowest clonal expansion. Undetermined was the antigen specificity of the expanded peripheral T cells.

V was pared by 2 bases and J by 2 bases, with 7 bases between. Germline V gene data show CDR1 as SGHTA and CDR2 as FQGNSA. This CDR3 has 13 residues. This TCR was recovered from an adult with an advanced solid tumor such as melanoma, head and neck, liver or kidney cancer. Sequencing was performed on CD4+ or CD8+ T cells sorted from blood, taken in a trial of the OX40 agonist ivuxolimab. The chain has TRBV7-2 and TRBJ2-7; possibly TRBD1 for D (5 bases). The CDR3 DNA reads TGTGCCAGCAGCTTACTAGGGGCCTACGAGCAGTACTTC. Encoded protein: CASSLLGAYEQYF. The full variable domain, in which reference TRBV7-2 and TRBJ2-7 provide the parts outside the CDR3, is GAGVSQSPSNKVTEKGKDVELRCDPISGHTALYWYRQSLGQGLEFLIYFQGNSAPDKSGLPSDRFSAERTGGSVSTLTIQRTQQEDSAVYLCASSLLGAYEQYFGPGTRLTVT.